The clone carrying this TCR beta chain turned up a few times. The data stem from a study of response to subunit inactivated influenza vaccine. TCRdb independently ran MiXCR on the RT-PCR reads; one entry per CDR3 protein. The sample lists some 570,000 distinct CDR3 sequences, about 11% occurring once. This sample also appeared in a second study, on T cells expressing NK-cell markers. That study adds: TCR beta libraries carry UMIs added by 5'RACE template switching. Seven of the eight sequenced donors were HCMV-seropositive; one was seronegative. Anti-gamma-delta TCR antibody use in several experiments restricted sorting to alpha-beta TCR T cells.

This TCR came from a man aged 50-60 years who received an inactivated influenza vaccine. The specimen comprised PBMCs from blood, sampled on the day of vaccination.

The CDR3 region is CASSQEKGTGELFF. DNA of the CDR3: TGCGCCAGCAGCCAAGAGAAGGGGACCGGGGAGCTGTTTTTT. V usage is TRBV4-3 and J usage is TRBJ2-2, with a weak D call TRBD1 (5 bases). The CDR3 extends over 14 amino acids. From germline, CDR1 is LGHNA and CDR2 YSLEER. Trimming left V 0 bases short and J 5 bases short, with 7 bases between.